Listed below are T cell receptor beta chains from one sample, sequenced in a study of blood T cell repertoires in COVID-19. Sequencing used immunoSEQ multiplex PCR; TCRdb keeps in-frame clones, though not all of them. The sample has about 97,000 clones, about nine tenths seen once. The sample consisted of peripheral blood. Receptors were obtained from a man between 18 and 29 years old with acute or convalescent COVID-19. The CDR3 runs from the conserved cysteine through the conserved F or W. Fields, in order: CDR3 protein, CDR3 DNA, J gene, V gene, clone size, D gene. A D gene is named only where the DNA matches it firmly. Clone size is stated in some rows and not others, as once, few, many or a class when expanded.

cdr3_aa: CASRSGGAGEAFF
cdr3_nt: TGTGCCAGCAGATCAGGGGGCGCGGGTGAAGCTTTCTTT
j_call: TRBJ1-1
v_call: TRBV27
clone_size: once
d_call: TRBD1

cdr3_aa: CASSFGTGGRYEQYF
cdr3_nt: TGTGCCAGCAGCTTTGGGACAGGGGGCCGGTACGAGCAGTACTTC
j_call: TRBJ2-7
v_call: TRBV9
clone_size: -
d_call: TRBD1

cdr3_aa: CASSPPGTVQETQYF
cdr3_nt: TGTGCCAGCTCACCACCGGGGACAGTCCAAGAGACCCAGTACTTC
j_call: TRBJ2-5
v_call: TRBV18
clone_size: -
d_call: TRBD1

cdr3_aa: CASSAGGTASGNTIYF
cdr3_nt: TGTGCCAGCAGCGCCGGGGGGACGGCCAGCGGAAACACCATATATTTT
j_call: TRBJ1-3
v_call: TRBV5-4
clone_size: once
d_call: -

cdr3_aa: CASSENLSGGANEKLFF
cdr3_nt: TGTGCCAGCAGTGAAAACTTGTCAGGGGGCGCTAATGAAAAACTGTTTTTT
j_call: TRBJ1-4
v_call: TRBV6-1
clone_size: -
d_call: TRBD1

cdr3_aa: CASSLGGGNTEAFF
cdr3_nt: TGTGCCAGCAGCTTAGGTGGGGGCAACACTGAAGCTTTCTTT
j_call: TRBJ1-1
v_call: TRBV7-9
clone_size: -
d_call: -

cdr3_aa: CASSQDLAGPYEQYF
cdr3_nt: TGCGCCAGCAGCCAAGACCTAGCGGGACCCTACGAGCAGTACTTC
j_call: TRBJ2-7
v_call: TRBV4-1
clone_size: -
d_call: TRBD2

cdr3_aa: CASSLTGTPTYEQYF
cdr3_nt: TGTGCCAGCAGCTTGACCGGGACACCTACCTACGAGCAGTACTTC
j_call: TRBJ2-7
v_call: TRBV5-8
clone_size: -
d_call: -

cdr3_aa: CASSASGVQRPQHF
cdr3_nt: TGTGCCAGCAGTGCCTCAGGGGTCCAGAGGCCCCAGCATTTT
j_call: TRBJ1-5
v_call: TRBV27
clone_size: -
d_call: -

cdr3_aa: CASRVQGAGADTQYF
cdr3_nt: TGTGCCAGTAGGGTACAGGGGGCCGGGGCAGATACGCAGTATTTT
j_call: TRBJ2-3
v_call: TRBV19
clone_size: -
d_call: TRBD1

cdr3_aa: CASSQVPRTGGYEQYF
cdr3_nt: TGCGCCAGCAGCCAAGTACCAAGGACAGGGGGCTACGAGCAGTACTTC
j_call: TRBJ2-7
v_call: TRBV4-1
clone_size: -
d_call: TRBD1

cdr3_aa: CASSLVVSAGGYEQYF
cdr3_nt: TGTGCCAGCAGCTTAGTTGTTTCGGCAGGGGGCTACGAGCAGTACTTC
j_call: TRBJ2-7
v_call: TRBV11-2
clone_size: -
d_call: TRBD1

cdr3_aa: CASSEAPSVLMNTEAFF
cdr3_nt: TGTGCCAGCAGTGAAGCGCCCTCAGTTCTCATGAACACTGAAGCTTTCTTT
j_call: TRBJ1-1
v_call: TRBV2
clone_size: once
d_call: -

cdr3_aa: CASSSKLVGDEQYF
cdr3_nt: TGTGCCAGCAGCTCGAAACTAGTGGGAGACGAGCAGTACTTC
j_call: TRBJ2-7
v_call: TRBV7-9
clone_size: -
d_call: -

cdr3_aa: CASSPPGLAARSYEQYF
cdr3_nt: TGTGCCAGCAGCCCCCCCGGACTAGCGGCCCGCTCCTACGAGCAGTACTTC
j_call: TRBJ2-7
v_call: TRBV3-1/TRBV3-2
clone_size: -
d_call: TRBD2

cdr3_aa: CASRPPGQPNYGYTF
cdr3_nt: TGTGCCAGCAGACCTCCGGGACAGCCAAATTATGGCTACACCTTC
j_call: TRBJ1-2
v_call: TRBV6-5
clone_size: -
d_call: TRBD1

cdr3_aa: CASDRGPKIEQFF
cdr3_nt: TGTGCCAGCGACAGGGGGCCCAAGATTGAGCAGTTCTTC
j_call: TRBJ2-1
v_call: TRBV12-3/TRBV12-4
clone_size: -
d_call: TRBD1

cdr3_aa: CASSIAGGNEQYF
cdr3_nt: TGTGCCAGCTCAATAGCGGGAGGAAACGAGCAGTACTTC
j_call: TRBJ2-7
v_call: TRBV18
clone_size: -
d_call: TRBD2

cdr3_aa: CASVAADRGPGELFF
cdr3_nt: TGCGCCAGCGTGGCGGCGGACAGGGGGCCCGGGGAGCTGTTTTTT
j_call: TRBJ2-2
v_call: TRBV5-1
clone_size: -
d_call: TRBD1

cdr3_aa: CASSFPGQGTYNEQFF
cdr3_nt: TGCGCCAGCAGCTTCCCGGGACAGGGCACCTACAATGAGCAGTTCTTC
j_call: TRBJ2-1
v_call: TRBV5-1
clone_size: -
d_call: TRBD1

cdr3_aa: CASSLTVRTVNTGELFF
cdr3_nt: TGCGCCAGCAGCTTGACGGTCAGGACAGTAAACACCGGGGAGCTGTTTTTT
j_call: TRBJ2-2
v_call: TRBV5-1
clone_size: -
d_call: -

cdr3_aa: CASSQNQGAAEAFF
cdr3_nt: TGTGCCAGCAGCCAAAACCAGGGGGCGGCTGAAGCTTTCTTT
j_call: TRBJ1-1
v_call: TRBV7-9
clone_size: -
d_call: TRBD1

cdr3_aa: CASSLEAQRLGTYEQYF
cdr3_nt: TGTGCCAGCAGTCTAGAGGCCCAGAGATTGGGTACCTACGAGCAGTACTTC
j_call: TRBJ2-7
v_call: TRBV6-6
clone_size: -
d_call: -

cdr3_aa: CASSPPGNTGELFF
cdr3_nt: TGTGCCAGCAGCCCCCCGGGGAACACCGGGGAGCTGTTTTTT
j_call: TRBJ2-2
v_call: TRBV6-5
clone_size: -
d_call: -

cdr3_aa: CASSFRREVNTGELFF
cdr3_nt: TGTGCCAGCAGTTTTCGACGGGAGGTGAACACCGGGGAGCTGTTTTTT
j_call: TRBJ2-2
v_call: TRBV27
clone_size: -
d_call: TRBD2

cdr3_aa: CASSHDGWDRGGYEQYF
cdr3_nt: TGCGCCAGCAGCCATGACGGTTGGGACAGGGGGGGGTACGAGCAGTACTTC
j_call: TRBJ2-7
v_call: TRBV4-1
clone_size: -
d_call: TRBD1

cdr3_aa: CASSSGGGDVYEQYF
cdr3_nt: TGTGCCAGCAGCTCAGGTGGGGGGGACGTCTACGAGCAGTACTTC
j_call: TRBJ2-7
v_call: TRBV5-8
clone_size: once
d_call: TRBD2

cdr3_aa: CATSRDYNPGQGMDGYTF
cdr3_nt: TGTGCCACCAGCAGAGATTACAATCCGGGACAGGGAATGGATGGCTACACCTTC
j_call: TRBJ1-2
v_call: TRBV15
clone_size: -
d_call: TRBD1

cdr3_aa: CATSSPYGLSGNTIYF
cdr3_nt: TGTGCCACCAGCAGTCCGTACGGACTCTCTGGAAACACCATATATTTT
j_call: TRBJ1-3
v_call: TRBV15
clone_size: -
d_call: -

cdr3_aa: CASSSRGTDTQYF
cdr3_nt: TGTGCCAGCAGTTCTCGGGGTACAGATACGCAGTATTTT
j_call: TRBJ2-3
v_call: TRBV12-3/TRBV12-4
clone_size: few
d_call: -

cdr3_aa: CASSLQGIPLSNQPQHF
cdr3_nt: TGTGCCAGTAGTCTACAGGGAATCCCTCTTAGCAATCAGCCCCAGCATTTT
j_call: TRBJ1-5
v_call: TRBV19
clone_size: -
d_call: -

cdr3_aa: CATSSGTPSNQPQHF
cdr3_nt: TGTGCCACCAGCAGCGGGACACCCAGCAATCAGCCCCAGCATTTT
j_call: TRBJ1-5
v_call: TRBV15
clone_size: -
d_call: -

cdr3_aa: CASSQGQGGRGYEQYF
cdr3_nt: TGTGCCAGCAGCCAAGGCCAAGGGGGTCGGGGCTACGAGCAGTACTTC
j_call: TRBJ2-7
v_call: TRBV3-1/TRBV3-2
clone_size: few
d_call: -

cdr3_aa: CASSVGTGGASGYGYTF
cdr3_nt: TGTGCCAGCAGTGTGGGGACAGGGGGCGCGTCAGGCTATGGCTACACCTTC
j_call: TRBJ1-2
v_call: TRBV6-1
clone_size: -
d_call: TRBD1

cdr3_aa: CASSYSTRGPEAFF
cdr3_nt: TGTGCCAGCAGTTACTCGACCAGGGGGCCTGAAGCTTTCTTT
j_call: TRBJ1-1
v_call: TRBV6-6
clone_size: once
d_call: TRBD1

cdr3_aa: CASRQRDSHQYF
cdr3_nt: TGTGCCAGCAGACAACGGGACAGCCACCAGTACTTC
j_call: TRBJ2-5
v_call: TRBV6-5
clone_size: -
d_call: TRBD1

cdr3_aa: CSVTGGRGEKLFF
cdr3_nt: TGCAGCGTGACAGGGGGACGGGGTGAAAAACTGTTTTTT
j_call: TRBJ1-4
v_call: TRBV29-1
clone_size: -
d_call: TRBD1

cdr3_aa: CASSTPQGAAYTEAFF
cdr3_nt: TGCGCCAGCAGCACGCCACAGGGGGCGGCTTACACTGAAGCTTTCTTT
j_call: TRBJ1-1
v_call: TRBV5-1
clone_size: -
d_call: TRBD1

cdr3_aa: CASSLGGVTYPNYNEQFF
cdr3_nt: TGTGCCAGCAGCTTAGGGGGGGTTACGTACCCTAACTACAATGAGCAGTTCTTC
j_call: TRBJ2-1
v_call: TRBV7-9
clone_size: -
d_call: -

cdr3_aa: CASSQRDRGNTEAFF
cdr3_nt: TGTGCCAGCAGCCAAAGGGACAGAGGGAACACTGAAGCTTTCTTT
j_call: TRBJ1-1
v_call: TRBV14
clone_size: -
d_call: TRBD1

cdr3_aa: CASSLRGTNEKLFF
cdr3_nt: TGTGCCAGCAGCCTCAGGGGGACTAATGAAAAACTGTTTTTT
j_call: TRBJ1-4
v_call: TRBV5-5
clone_size: -
d_call: TRBD1

cdr3_aa: CASSFQWTSGYEQYF
cdr3_nt: TGTGCCAGCAGCTTTCAGTGGACTAGCGGCTACGAGCAGTACTTC
j_call: TRBJ2-7
v_call: TRBV5-5
clone_size: -
d_call: TRBD2

cdr3_aa: CASSPVGVGGNTIYF
cdr3_nt: TGTGCCAGCTCACCGGTGGGAGTAGGTGGAAACACCATATATTTT
j_call: TRBJ1-3
v_call: TRBV18
clone_size: -
d_call: -

cdr3_aa: CASSGGQAGEGNTIYF
cdr3_nt: TGTGCCAGCAGTGGAGGACAGGCAGGGGAAGGAAACACCATATATTTT
j_call: TRBJ1-3
v_call: TRBV2
clone_size: -
d_call: TRBD1

cdr3_aa: CASSLVLAGGETQYF
cdr3_nt: TGTGCCAGCAGCTTAGTCCTAGCGGGAGGAGAGACCCAGTACTTC
j_call: TRBJ2-5
v_call: TRBV7-7
clone_size: -
d_call: TRBD2

cdr3_aa: CASSLMSQPQHF
cdr3_nt: TGTGCCAGCAGTTTAATGAGTCAGCCCCAGCATTTT
j_call: TRBJ1-5
v_call: TRBV28
clone_size: -
d_call: -

cdr3_aa: CASSDGVSGNTIYF
cdr3_nt: TGTGCCAGCAGTGACGGGGTTTCTGGAAACACCATATATTTT
j_call: TRBJ1-3
v_call: TRBV6-1
clone_size: -
d_call: -

cdr3_aa: CASSETRQGGSGNTIYF
cdr3_nt: TGTGCCAGCAGTGAAACCCGACAGGGAGGTTCGGGAAACACCATATATTTT
j_call: TRBJ1-3
v_call: TRBV2
clone_size: -
d_call: TRBD1

cdr3_aa: CATSDLAPAGQGVNEQFF
cdr3_nt: TGTGCCACCAGTGATTTGGCCCCTGCGGGACAGGGGGTAAATGAGCAGTTCTTC
j_call: TRBJ2-1
v_call: TRBV24-1
clone_size: -
d_call: TRBD1

cdr3_aa: CASSQDYSGQGAGYEQYF
cdr3_nt: TGCGCCAGCAGCCAAGATTATTCGGGACAGGGGGCGGGCTACGAGCAGTACTTC
j_call: TRBJ2-7
v_call: TRBV4-1
clone_size: -
d_call: TRBD1

cdr3_aa: CASSPTGLQGEETQYF
cdr3_nt: TGTGCCAGCTCACCGACAGGGCTCCAAGGGGAAGAGACCCAGTACTTC
j_call: TRBJ2-5
v_call: TRBV18
clone_size: -
d_call: TRBD1

cdr3_aa: CASSSAGTGVSGANVLTF
cdr3_nt: TGTGCCAGTAGTAGCGCCGGGACAGGGGTCTCTGGGGCCAACGTCCTGACTTTC
j_call: TRBJ2-6
v_call: TRBV19
clone_size: -
d_call: TRBD1